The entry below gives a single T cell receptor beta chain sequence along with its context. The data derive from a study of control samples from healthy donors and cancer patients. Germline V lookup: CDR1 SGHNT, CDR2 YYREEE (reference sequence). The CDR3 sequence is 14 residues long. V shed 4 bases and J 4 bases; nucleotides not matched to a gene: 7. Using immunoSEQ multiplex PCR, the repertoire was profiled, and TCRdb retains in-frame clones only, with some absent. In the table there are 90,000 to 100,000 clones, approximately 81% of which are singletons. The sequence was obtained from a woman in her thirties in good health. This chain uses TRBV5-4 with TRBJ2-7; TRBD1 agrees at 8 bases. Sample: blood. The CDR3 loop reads CASSPGRGLYEQYF. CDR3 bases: TGTGCCAGCAGCCCTGGCAGGGGGCTTTACGAGCAGTACTTC.